What follows are 8 T cell receptor beta chains derived from one specimen sequenced in a study of T-cell reconstitution after alpha-beta-depleted transplantation in children. It was with unique molecular identifiers that the TCRbeta library was prepared. TCRdb passed the PCR reads through MiXCR, listing each CDR3 protein once. Of some 75,000 distinct CDR3 sequences listed, 6% to 8% are singletons. Sequencing used PBMCs from the stem cell graft donor, obtained from the stem cell graft. The receptor set was obtained from a human donor who donated a stem cell graft to a child with acute lymphoblastic leukemia.

This clonotype was detected many times. J is TRBJ2-5 and V is TRBV28; D uncertain. This CDR3 has 13 residues. From germline, CDR1 is MDHEN and CDR2 SYDVKM. The V and J ends lost 10 bases and 7 bases respectively, with 19 bases between them. In DNA form, the CDR3 reads TGTGCCACCTCCCTGGGCCCGGGTGTGACCCAGTACTTC. It translates to CATSLGPGVTQYF.

This clonotype was picked up many times. The rearrangement joins TRBV27 to TRBJ1-5; D is perhaps TRBD1 (5 bases). CDR1 MNHEY and CDR2 SMNVEV come from the germline V gene (reference sequence). The CDR3 covers 13 residues. V lost 6 bases to trimming and J lost 0 bases, with 6 bases between them. The chain's CDR3 is CASSTGSNQPQHF. CDR3 bases: TGTGCCAGCAGCACAGGTAGCAATCAGCCCCAGCATTTT.

The chain carries TRBV12-3 or TRBV12-4 and TRBJ2-2; no clear D gene. V shed 7 bases and J shed 2 bases, with 2 bases lying between them. The CDR3 is 11 residues long. CDR3 DNA sequence: TGTGCCAGCATTAACACCGGGGAGCTGTTTTTT. The encoded protein is CASINTGELFF.

The table lists this clonotype with many counts. The chain is built from TRBV7-9 and TRBJ1-5; no reliable D call. The CDR3 loop spans 13 amino acids. The germline gives CDR1 SEHNR, CDR2 FQNEAQ (reference sequence). Trimming shortened V by 1 base and J by 4 bases, and 5 bases separated the two germline ends. The CDR3 DNA reads as TGTGCCAGCAGCTTAGGCCAGAATCAGCCCCAGCATTTT. This sequence encodes CASSLGQNQPQHF.

The rearrangement joins TRBV6-1 to TRBJ1-4; D uncertain. There are 16 residues in the CDR3. V was pared by 6 bases and J by 0 bases, with 14 bases between. The V gene's germline CDR1 is MNHNS and CDR2 SASEGT. In DNA, the CDR3 is TGTGCCAGCAGCCCAGAGGGAGGATCAACTAATGAAAAACTGTTTTTT. As protein: CASSPEGGSTNEKLFF.

This clonotype was counted many times. The chain carries TRBV11-2 and TRBJ1-1, with D unclear. Trimming pared 1 base from V and 1 base from J, leaving 16 bases between. The CDR3 runs to 17 residues. In germline, CDR1 is SGHAT, CDR2 FQNNGV. CDR3 in DNA: TGTGCCAGCAGCTTAGGGCGCGAGGAGCTAGAGAACACTGAAGCTTTCTTT. Its protein is CASSLGREELENTEAFF. The full variable domain, completed using reference TRBV11-2 and TRBJ1-1, is EAGVAQSPRYKIIEKRQSVAFWCNPISGHATLYWYQQILGQGPKLLIQFQNNGVVDDSQLPKDRFSAERLKGVDSTLKIQPAKLEDSAVYLCASSLGREELENTEAFFGQGTRLTVV.

This clonotype was observed at least ten times. This chain connects TRBV28 to TRBJ2-7; D is perhaps TRBD1 or TRBD2 (5 bases each). Germline lookup yields CDR1 MDHEN and CDR2 SYDVKM. CDR3 length: 15 residues. Trimming cost V 4 bases and J 5 bases, with 18 bases left between them. The CDR3 spells CASSSTGTQPHEQYF. DNA for the CDR3: TGTGCCAGCAGTTCCACCGGGACCCAGCCCCACGAGCAGTACTTC.

This clonotype was observed at least ten times. The DNA for the CDR3 is TGTGCCAGCAGCGTAACTAGCGGGAGCTCCTACAATGAGCAGTTCTTC. Its protein is CASSVTSGSSYNEQFF. The chain links TRBV11-2 to TRBJ2-1; TRBD2 matches 11 bases. The CDR3 covers 16 residues. The junction had 3 bases not matched to a gene; V was cut back by 5 bases and J by 0 bases. CDR1 and CDR2 (germline): SGHAT, FQNNGV.